A single sample is the source of the 25 T cell receptor beta chains below, sequenced in a study of CXCR3-negative and CXCR3-positive naive CD8 T cells (dated by TCRdb to between 2018 and 2021). Sequencing was carried out with a NextSeq 550. The Human TCR Profiling Kit (MiLaboratory) was used to make UMI-labeled 5' RACE TRB cDNA libraries. With the reads reprocessed by TCRdb, a single entry stands for each CDR3 protein sequence and no DNA is reported. For this sample, the table gives roughly 89,000 distinct CDR3 sequences. The top ten clones comprise 1.1% of the sample. The sample comprised naive CXCR3- CD8+ T cells from blood. Read against the paper, the sample's cell subset or site label means: CD45RO-CCR7+CD27+CD95- naive CD8+ T cells lacking CXCR3 (TNR3-). These receptors were taken from a human donor in good health. Some clones in this sample may be carry-over from other donors' samples.

The gene calls are TRBV6-4 and TRBJ2-1; TCRdb outputs TRBD2, but without DNA this stays unchecked. The V gene's germline CDR1 is MRHNA and CDR2 SNTAGT. This CDR3 is built from 15 residues. CDR3 region: CASKASGASYNEQFF.

The chain is built from TRBV6-4 and TRBJ2-1; as DNA is missing, the TRBD1 call by TCRdb cannot be tested. Germline V gene sequence: CDR1 MRHNA, CDR2 SNTAGT. This CDR3 comprises 14 residues. The CDR3 loop is CASSDGGANNEQFF.

The chain links TRBV25-1 to TRBJ1-2; the TCRdb D gene call, TRBD1, has no DNA to confirm it. Germline V gene sequence: CDR1 MGHDK, CDR2 SYGVNS. This CDR3 has 14 residues. CDR3 sequence: CASSAPGEGYGYTF.

The rearrangement joins TRBV30 to TRBJ2-2; TCRdb's D call of TRBD1 is untestable without DNA. The CDR3 spans 16 residues. Looked up from germline, CDR1 is GTSNPN and CDR2 is SVGIG (reference sequence). The CDR3 loop reads CAWSVRTDGNTGELFF.

The V call is TRBV11-3, the J call TRBJ2-7; TCRdb designates TRBD2, a call that cannot be tested without DNA. CDR3 length: 17 amino acids. The germline gives CDR1 SGHNT, CDR2 YENEEA. CDR3 loop: CASSLARSSGLSYEQYF.

V is TRBV7-6 and J is TRBJ2-2. Germline V gene sequence: CDR1 SGHVS, CDR2 FNYEAQ. CDR3 size: 13 residues. CDR3 amino acids: CASSSTNTGELVF.

V gene TRBV7-9 combines with J gene TRBJ2-5; TCRdb proposes TRBD2, but this gene call is untestable without DNA. Germline-derived CDR1 and CDR2 are SEHNR and FQNEAQ (reference sequence). This CDR3 spans 16 amino acids. CDR3 loop: CASSQVSTGLQETQYF.

This chain links TRBV14 with TRBJ2-3; TCRdb reports TRBD2, a call that lacks DNA to check it against. The CDR3 runs 17 residues. CDR1 and CDR2 (germline): SGHDN, FVKESK. The CDR3 reads CASSQDLGHGWADTQYF.

This chain links TRBV30 with TRBJ2-1. CDR3 length: 15 residues. From germline, CDR1 is GTSNPN and CDR2 SVGIG (reference sequence). This CDR3 reads CAWTVDSSSYNEQFF.

The rearrangement uses TRBV29-1 and TRBJ2-5. The V gene's germline CDR1 is SQVTM and CDR2 ANQGSEA. The CDR3 has 12 residues. Here the CDR3 reads CSVDGDSETQYF.

V gene TRBV7-9 combines with J gene TRBJ2-5; TCRdb's D call of TRBD1 is untestable without DNA. Germline lookup yields CDR1 SEHNR and CDR2 FQNEAQ (reference sequence). The CDR3 length is 13 residues. CDR3: CASSSTDQETQYF. The full variable domain, in which reference TRBV7-9 and TRBJ2-5 provide the parts outside the CDR3, is DTGVSQNPRHKITKRGQNVTFRCDPISEHNRLYWYRQTLGQGPEFLTYFQNEAQLEKSRLLSDRFSAERPKGSFSTLEIQRTEQGDSAMYLCASSSTDQETQYFGPGTRLLVL.

V is TRBV29-1 and J is TRBJ2-1; as DNA is missing, the TRBD2 call by TCRdb cannot be tested. Looked up from germline, CDR1 is SQVTM and CDR2 is ANQGSEA. CDR3 size: 13 residues. CDR3 sequence reads: CSGLPSSYNEQFF.

V is TRBV7-2 and J is TRBJ2-5; TCRdb picks TRBD2, but there is no DNA to check that call. The CDR3 consists of 14 residues. The germline V gene encodes CDR1 SGHTA and CDR2 FQGNSA. The chain's CDR3 is CASSFSPGRETQYF.

The CDR3 region is CSARDAKQGENTGELFF. The V gene is TRBV20-1, the J gene TRBJ2-2; TCRdb proposes TRBD1, but this gene call is untestable without DNA. Per the germline V gene, CDR1 is DFQATT and CDR2 is SNEGSKA (reference sequence). The CDR3 sequence is 17 residues long.

V gene TRBV20-1 combines with J gene TRBJ2-5; without DNA, the TCRdb call of TRBD1 cannot be checked. Germline loops: CDR1 DFQATT, CDR2 SNEGSKA (reference sequence). The CDR3 loop spans 14 amino acids. CDR3 amino acids: CSARTGTHQETQYF.

CDR3 amino acids: CASSLAAEGTGDTEAFF. The V gene is TRBV7-8, the J gene TRBJ1-1; TCRdb outputs TRBD1, but without DNA this stays unchecked. This CDR3 is 17 amino acids long. Germline CDR1 is SGHVS and CDR2 is FQNEAQ.

The CDR3 region is CASSQDLDNEQFF. This sequence joins TRBV4-3 and TRBJ2-1. CDR1 is LGHNA, CDR2 YSLEER, per germline. This CDR3 is built from 13 residues.

The CDR3 sequence is CSVPGQETYEQYF. The chain carries TRBV29-1 and TRBJ2-7; the TCRdb D gene call, TRBD1, has no DNA to confirm it. There are 13 residues in the CDR3. Per germline, CDR1 SQVTM and CDR2 ANQGSEA.

The rearrangement joins TRBV29-1 to TRBJ2-4; TCRdb names TRBD1, which stays unverified in the absence of DNA. The CDR3 is 14 residues long. Germline V CDR1 and CDR2: SQVTM, ANQGSEA. This CDR3 is CSVEGGPGVNIQYF.

The chain joins TRBV7-2 to TRBJ2-1; checking the TCRdb D call of TRBD1 is not possible without DNA. The CDR3 loop spans 16 amino acids. Per the germline V gene, CDR1 is SGHTA and CDR2 is FQGNSA. The CDR3 spells CASSLVGQGAYNEQFF.

The V gene is TRBV20-1, the J gene TRBJ2-1; the D gene TCRdb calls, TRBD2, cannot be checked with no DNA. The CDR3 covers 15 residues. Per germline, CDR1 DFQATT and CDR2 SNEGSKA (reference sequence). CDR3 sequence: CSARSPRWGGNEQFF.

The rearrangement uses TRBV3-1 and TRBJ1-4; TCRdb outputs TRBD1, but without DNA this stays unchecked. This CDR3 is 18 amino acids long. CDR1 and CDR2 from the germline V gene are LGHDT and YNNKEL (reference sequence). CDR3 protein: CASSQDPPGTETNEKLFF.

J is TRBJ1-2 and V is TRBV14; the TCRdb D gene call, TRBD1, has no DNA to confirm it. Germline-derived CDR1 and CDR2 are SGHDN and FVKESK. The CDR3 runs to 13 residues. CDR3: CASSRAEYHGYTF.

The chain combines TRBV10-3 with TRBJ2-1; the D call from TCRdb, TRBD2, cannot be confirmed without DNA. The CDR3 extends over 15 amino acids. Germline CDR1 ENHRY, CDR2 SYGVKD. CDR3 amino acids: CAISEEGGAYNEQFF.

The CDR3 here is CASSHRGTGPKDNEQFF. This chain joins TRBV5-1 and TRBJ2-1; checking the TCRdb D call of TRBD2 is not possible without DNA. The CDR3 is 17 amino acids. Germline V gene lookup returns CDR1 SGHRS and CDR2 YFSETQ.